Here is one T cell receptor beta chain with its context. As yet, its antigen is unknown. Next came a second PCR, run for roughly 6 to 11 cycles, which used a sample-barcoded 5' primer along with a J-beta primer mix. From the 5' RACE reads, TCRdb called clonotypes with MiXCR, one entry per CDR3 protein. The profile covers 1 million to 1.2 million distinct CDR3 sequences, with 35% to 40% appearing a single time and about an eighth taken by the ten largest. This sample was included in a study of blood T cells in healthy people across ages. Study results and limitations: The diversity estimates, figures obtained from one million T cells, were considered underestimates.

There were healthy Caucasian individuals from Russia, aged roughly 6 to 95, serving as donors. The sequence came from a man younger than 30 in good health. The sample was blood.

Written as DNA, the CDR3 is TGTGCCAGCAGCGTCGGTGGGGGGCGGAACACTGAAGCTTTCTTT. Its translation: CASSVGGGRNTEAFF. V is TRBV7-2 and J is TRBJ1-1, with a weak D call TRBD1 (6 bases). The CDR3 loop spans 15 amino acids. In germline, CDR1 is SGHTA, CDR2 FQGNSA. Trimming shortened V by 5 bases and J by 1 base, and 14 bases separated the two germline ends.